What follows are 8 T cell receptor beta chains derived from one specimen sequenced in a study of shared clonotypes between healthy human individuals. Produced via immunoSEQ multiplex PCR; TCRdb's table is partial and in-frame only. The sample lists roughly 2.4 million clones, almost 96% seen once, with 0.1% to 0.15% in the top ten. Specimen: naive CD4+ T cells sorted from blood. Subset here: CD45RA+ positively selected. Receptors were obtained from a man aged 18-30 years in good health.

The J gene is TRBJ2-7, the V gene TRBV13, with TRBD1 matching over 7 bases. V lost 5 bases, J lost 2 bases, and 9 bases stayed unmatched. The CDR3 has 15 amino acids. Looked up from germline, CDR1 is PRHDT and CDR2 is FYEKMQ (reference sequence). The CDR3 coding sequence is TGTGCCAGCAGCGTACAGGGGACGGGGACCTACGAGCAGTACTTC. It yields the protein CASSVQGTGTYEQYF.

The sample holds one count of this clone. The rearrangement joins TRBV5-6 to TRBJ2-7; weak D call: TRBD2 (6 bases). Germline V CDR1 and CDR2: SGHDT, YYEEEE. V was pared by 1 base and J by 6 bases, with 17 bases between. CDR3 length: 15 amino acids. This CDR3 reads CASSLTGSNTLEQYF. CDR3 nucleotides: TGTGCCAGCAGCTTGACCGGGAGCAATACCCTCGAGCAGTACTTC.

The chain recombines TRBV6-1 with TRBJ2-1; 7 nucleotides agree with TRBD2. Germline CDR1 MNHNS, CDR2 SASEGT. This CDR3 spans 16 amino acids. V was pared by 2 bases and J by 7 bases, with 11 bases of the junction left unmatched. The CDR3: CASSEQASGGGNEQFF. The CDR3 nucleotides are TGTGCCAGCAGTGAACAGGCTAGCGGAGGAGGGAATGAGCAGTTCTTC.

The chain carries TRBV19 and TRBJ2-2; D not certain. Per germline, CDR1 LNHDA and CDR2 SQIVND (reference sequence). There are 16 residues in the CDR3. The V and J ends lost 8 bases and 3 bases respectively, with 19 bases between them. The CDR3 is CASCLAVYKHTGELFF. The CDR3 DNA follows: TGTGCCAGTTGCCTGGCAGTCTACAAACACACCGGGGAGCTGTTTTTT.

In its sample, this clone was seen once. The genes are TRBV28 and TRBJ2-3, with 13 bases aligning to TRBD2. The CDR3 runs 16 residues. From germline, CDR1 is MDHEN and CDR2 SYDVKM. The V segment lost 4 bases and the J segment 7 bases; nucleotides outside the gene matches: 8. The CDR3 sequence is CASSSGTSGKVNTQYF. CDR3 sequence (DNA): TGTGCCAGCAGTTCCGGGACTAGCGGGAAGGTGAATACGCAGTATTTT.

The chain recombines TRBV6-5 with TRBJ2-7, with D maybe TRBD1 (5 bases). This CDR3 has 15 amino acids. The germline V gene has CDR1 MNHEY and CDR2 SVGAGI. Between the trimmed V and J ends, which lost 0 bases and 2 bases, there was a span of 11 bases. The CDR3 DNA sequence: TGTGCCAGCAGTTACTCGAGACAGACAGCCTACGAGCAGTACTTC. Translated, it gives CASSYSRQTAYEQYF.

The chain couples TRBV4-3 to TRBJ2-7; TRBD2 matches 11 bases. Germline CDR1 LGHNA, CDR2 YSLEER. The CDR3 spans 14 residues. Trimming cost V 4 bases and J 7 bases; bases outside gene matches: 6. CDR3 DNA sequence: TGCGCCAGCAGCCGGCTAGCGGGAGGAGGGGAGCAGTACTTC. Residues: CASSRLAGGGEQYF.

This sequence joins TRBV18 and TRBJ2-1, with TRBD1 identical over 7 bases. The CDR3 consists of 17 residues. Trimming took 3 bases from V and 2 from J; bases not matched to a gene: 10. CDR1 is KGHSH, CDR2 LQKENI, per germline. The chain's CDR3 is CASSPGTVKGPYNEQFF. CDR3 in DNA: TGTGCCAGCTCACCTGGGACAGTTAAAGGCCCCTACAATGAGCAGTTCTTC.